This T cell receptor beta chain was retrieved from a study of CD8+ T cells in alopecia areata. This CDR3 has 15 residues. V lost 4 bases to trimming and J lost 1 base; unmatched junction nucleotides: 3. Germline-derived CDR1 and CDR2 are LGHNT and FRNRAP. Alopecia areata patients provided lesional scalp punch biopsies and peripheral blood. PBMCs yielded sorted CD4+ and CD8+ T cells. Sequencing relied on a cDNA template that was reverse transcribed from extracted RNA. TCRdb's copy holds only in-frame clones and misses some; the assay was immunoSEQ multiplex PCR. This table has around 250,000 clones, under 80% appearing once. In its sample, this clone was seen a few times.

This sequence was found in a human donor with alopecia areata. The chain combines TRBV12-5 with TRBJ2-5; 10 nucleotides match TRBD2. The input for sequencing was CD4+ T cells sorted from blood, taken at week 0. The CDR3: CASGSSGGPQETQYF. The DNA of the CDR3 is TGTGCTAGTGGTTCTAGCGGGGGCCCCCAAGAGACCCAGTACTTC.